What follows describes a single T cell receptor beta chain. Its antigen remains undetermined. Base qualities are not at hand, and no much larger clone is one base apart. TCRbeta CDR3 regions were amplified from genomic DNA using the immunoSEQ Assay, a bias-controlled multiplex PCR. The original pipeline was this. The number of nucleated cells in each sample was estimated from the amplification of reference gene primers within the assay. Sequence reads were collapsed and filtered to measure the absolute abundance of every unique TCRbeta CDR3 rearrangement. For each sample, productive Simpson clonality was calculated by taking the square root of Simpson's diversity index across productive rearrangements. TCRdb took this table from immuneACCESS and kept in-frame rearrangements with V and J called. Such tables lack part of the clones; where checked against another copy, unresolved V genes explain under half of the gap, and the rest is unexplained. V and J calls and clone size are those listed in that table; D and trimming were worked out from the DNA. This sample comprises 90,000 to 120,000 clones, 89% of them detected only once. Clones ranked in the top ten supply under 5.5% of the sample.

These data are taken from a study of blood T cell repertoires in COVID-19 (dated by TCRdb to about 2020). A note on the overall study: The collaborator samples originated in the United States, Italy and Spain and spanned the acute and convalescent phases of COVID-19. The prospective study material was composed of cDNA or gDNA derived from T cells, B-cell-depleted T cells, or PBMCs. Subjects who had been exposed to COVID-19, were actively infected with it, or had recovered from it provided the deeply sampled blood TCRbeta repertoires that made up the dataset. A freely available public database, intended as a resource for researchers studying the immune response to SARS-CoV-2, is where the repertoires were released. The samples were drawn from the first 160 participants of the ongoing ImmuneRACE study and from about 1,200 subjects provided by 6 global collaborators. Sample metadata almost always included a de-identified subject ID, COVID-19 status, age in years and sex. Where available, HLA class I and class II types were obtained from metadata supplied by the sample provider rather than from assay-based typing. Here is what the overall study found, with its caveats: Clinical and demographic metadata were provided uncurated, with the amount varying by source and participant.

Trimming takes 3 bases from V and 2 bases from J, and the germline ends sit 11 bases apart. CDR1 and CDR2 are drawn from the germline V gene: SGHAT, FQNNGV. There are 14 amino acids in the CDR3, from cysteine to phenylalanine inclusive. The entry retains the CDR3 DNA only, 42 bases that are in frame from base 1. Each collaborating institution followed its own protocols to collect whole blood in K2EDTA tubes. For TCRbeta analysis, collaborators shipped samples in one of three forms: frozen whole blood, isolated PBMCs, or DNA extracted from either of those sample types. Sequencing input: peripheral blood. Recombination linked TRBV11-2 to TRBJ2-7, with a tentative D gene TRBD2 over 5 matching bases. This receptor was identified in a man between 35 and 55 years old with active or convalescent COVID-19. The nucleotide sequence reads TGTGCCAGCAGCTTGGGAGTGGGCCCCTACGAGCAGTACTTC. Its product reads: CASSLGVGPYEQYF.